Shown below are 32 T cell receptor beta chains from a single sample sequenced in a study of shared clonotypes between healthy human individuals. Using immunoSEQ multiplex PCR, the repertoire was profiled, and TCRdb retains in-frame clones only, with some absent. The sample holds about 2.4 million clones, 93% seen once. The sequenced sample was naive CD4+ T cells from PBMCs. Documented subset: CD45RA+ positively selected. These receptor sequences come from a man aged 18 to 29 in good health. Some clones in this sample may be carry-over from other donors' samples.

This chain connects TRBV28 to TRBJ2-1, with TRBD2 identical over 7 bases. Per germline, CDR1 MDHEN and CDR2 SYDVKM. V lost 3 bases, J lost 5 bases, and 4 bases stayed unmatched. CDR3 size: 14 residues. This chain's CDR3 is CASSFRGSHNEQFF. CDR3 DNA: TGTGCCAGCAGTTTCCGCGGGAGCCACAATGAGCAGTTCTTC.

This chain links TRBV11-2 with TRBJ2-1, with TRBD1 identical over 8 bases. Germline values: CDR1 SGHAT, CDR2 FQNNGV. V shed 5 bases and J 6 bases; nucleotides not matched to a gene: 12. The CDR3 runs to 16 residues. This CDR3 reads CASSPADRALGNEQFF. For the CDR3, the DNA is TGTGCCAGCAGCCCTGCGGACAGGGCATTGGGCAATGAGCAGTTCTTC. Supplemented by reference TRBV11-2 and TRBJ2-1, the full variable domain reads EAGVAQSPRYKIIEKRQSVAFWCNPISGHATLYWYQQILGQGPKLLIQFQNNGVVDDSQLPKDRFSAERLKGVDSTLKIQPAKLEDSAVYLCASSPADRALGNEQFFGPGTRLTVL.

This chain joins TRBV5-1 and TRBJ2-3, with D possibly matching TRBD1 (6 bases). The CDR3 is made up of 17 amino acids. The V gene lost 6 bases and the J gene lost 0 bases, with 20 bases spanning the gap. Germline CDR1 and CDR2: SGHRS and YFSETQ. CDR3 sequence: CASKSPTGPLSTDTQYF. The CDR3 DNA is TGCGCCAGCAAATCACCGACAGGACCCCTAAGCACAGATACGCAGTATTTT.

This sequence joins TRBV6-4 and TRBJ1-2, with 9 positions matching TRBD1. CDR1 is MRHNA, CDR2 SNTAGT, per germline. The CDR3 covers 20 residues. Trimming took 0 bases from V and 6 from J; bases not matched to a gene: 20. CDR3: CASSDSVDLPRDRERHGYTF. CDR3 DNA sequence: TGTGCCAGCAGTGACTCGGTTGATCTCCCCCGGGACAGGGAGCGTCATGGCTACACCTTC.

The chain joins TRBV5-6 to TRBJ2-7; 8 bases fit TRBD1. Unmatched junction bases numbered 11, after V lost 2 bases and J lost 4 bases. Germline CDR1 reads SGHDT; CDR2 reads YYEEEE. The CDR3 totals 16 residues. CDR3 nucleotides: TGTGCCAGCAGCTTACTGACAGGGGAGCGGAGGTACGAGCAGTACTTC. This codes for CASSLLTGERRYEQYF.

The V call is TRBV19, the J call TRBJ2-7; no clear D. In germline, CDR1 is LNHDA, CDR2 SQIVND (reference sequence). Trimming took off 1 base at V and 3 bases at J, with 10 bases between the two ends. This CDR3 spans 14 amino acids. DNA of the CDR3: TGTGCCAGTAGTATAGTGGTGGGGAACTACGAGCAGTACTTC. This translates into CASSIVVGNYEQYF.

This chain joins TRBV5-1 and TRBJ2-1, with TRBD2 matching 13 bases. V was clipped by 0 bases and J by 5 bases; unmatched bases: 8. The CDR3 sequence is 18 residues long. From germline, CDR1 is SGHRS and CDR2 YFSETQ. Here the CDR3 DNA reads TGCGCCAGCAGCTTGGGGCGACCGGGACTAGCGGGACACAATGAGCAGTTCTTC. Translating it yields CASSLGRPGLAGHNEQFF.

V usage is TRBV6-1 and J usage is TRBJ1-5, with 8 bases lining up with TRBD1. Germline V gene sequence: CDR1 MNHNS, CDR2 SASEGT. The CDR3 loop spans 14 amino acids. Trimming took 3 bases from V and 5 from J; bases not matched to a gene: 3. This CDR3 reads CASSDQGAYQPQHF. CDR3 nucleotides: TGTGCCAGCAGTGACCAGGGGGCGTATCAGCCCCAGCATTTT.

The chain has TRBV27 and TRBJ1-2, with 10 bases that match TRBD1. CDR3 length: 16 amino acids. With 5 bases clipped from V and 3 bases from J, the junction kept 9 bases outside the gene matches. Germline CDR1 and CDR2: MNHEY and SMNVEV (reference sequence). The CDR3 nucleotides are TGTGCCAGCAGTAACGGACAGGGGGTTGGGGACTATGGCTACACCTTC. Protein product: CASSNGQGVGDYGYTF.

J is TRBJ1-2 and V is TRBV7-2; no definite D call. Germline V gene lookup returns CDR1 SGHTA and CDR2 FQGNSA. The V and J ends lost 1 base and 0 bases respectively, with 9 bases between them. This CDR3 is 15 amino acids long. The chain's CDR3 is CASSLEGSPNYGYTF. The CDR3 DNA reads TGTGCCAGCAGCTTAGAGGGCAGCCCTAACTATGGCTACACCTTC.

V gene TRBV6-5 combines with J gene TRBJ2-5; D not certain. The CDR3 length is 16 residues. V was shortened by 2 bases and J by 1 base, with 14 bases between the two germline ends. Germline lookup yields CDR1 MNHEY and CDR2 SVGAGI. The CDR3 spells CASSYQWTASQETQYF. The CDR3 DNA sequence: TGTGCCAGCAGTTACCAATGGACGGCTAGCCAAGAGACCCAGTACTTC.

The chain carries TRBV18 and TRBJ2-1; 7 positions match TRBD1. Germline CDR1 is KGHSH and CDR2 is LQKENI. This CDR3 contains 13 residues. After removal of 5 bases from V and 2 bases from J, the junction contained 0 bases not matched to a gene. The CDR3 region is CASSGQAYNEQFF. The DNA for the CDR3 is TGTGCCAGCTCAGGACAGGCCTACAATGAGCAGTTCTTC. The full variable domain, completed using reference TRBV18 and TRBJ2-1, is NAGVMQNPRHLVRRRGQEARLRCSPMKGHSHVYWYRQLPEEGLKFMVYLQKENIIDESGMPKERFSAEFPKEGPSILRIQQVVRGDSAAYFCASSGQAYNEQFFGPGTRLTVL.

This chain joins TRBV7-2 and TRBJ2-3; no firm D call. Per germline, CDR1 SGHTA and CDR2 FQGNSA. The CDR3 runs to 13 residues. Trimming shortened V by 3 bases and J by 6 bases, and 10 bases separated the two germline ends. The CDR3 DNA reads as TGTGCCAGCAGCTTCAATGCCGGGGATACGCAGTATTTT. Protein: CASSFNAGDTQYF.

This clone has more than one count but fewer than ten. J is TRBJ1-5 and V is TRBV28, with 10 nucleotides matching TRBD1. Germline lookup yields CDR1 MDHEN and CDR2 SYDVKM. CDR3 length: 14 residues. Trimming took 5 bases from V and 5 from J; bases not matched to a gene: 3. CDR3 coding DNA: TGTGCCAGCAGTCTAGGGACAGGGGATCAGCCCCAGCATTTT. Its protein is CASSLGTGDQPQHF.

The CDR3 is CASSLGEYRFYNEQFF. The CDR3 DNA is TGTGCCAGCAGCTTGGGGGAGTACCGTTTCTACAATGAGCAGTTCTTC. The rearrangement uses TRBV7-2 and TRBJ2-1; D tentatively reads TRBD1 or TRBD2 (5 bases each). V lost 3 bases and J 3 bases, leaving 15 bases between the germline ends. This CDR3 spans 16 amino acids. Germline CDR1 SGHTA, CDR2 FQGNSA.

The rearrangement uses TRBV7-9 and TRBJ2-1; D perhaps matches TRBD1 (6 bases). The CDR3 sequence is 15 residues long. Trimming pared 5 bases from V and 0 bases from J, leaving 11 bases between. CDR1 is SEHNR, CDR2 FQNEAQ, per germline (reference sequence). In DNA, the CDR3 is TGTGCCAGCAGCAAAAGGACAGTCTCCTACAATGAGCAGTTCTTC. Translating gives CASSKRTVSYNEQFF. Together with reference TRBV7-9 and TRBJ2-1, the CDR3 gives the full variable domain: DTGVSQNPRHKITKRGQNVTFRCDPISEHNRLYWYRQTLGQGPEFLTYFQNEAQLEKSRLLSDRFSAERPKGSFSTLEIQRTEQGDSAMYLCASSKRTVSYNEQFFGPGTRLTVL.

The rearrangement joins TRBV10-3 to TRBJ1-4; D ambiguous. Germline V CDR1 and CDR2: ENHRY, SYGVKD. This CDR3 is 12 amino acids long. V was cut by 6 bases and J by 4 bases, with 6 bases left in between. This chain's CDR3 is CAISSYNEKLFF. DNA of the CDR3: TGTGCCATCAGCAGCTATAATGAAAAACTGTTTTTT.

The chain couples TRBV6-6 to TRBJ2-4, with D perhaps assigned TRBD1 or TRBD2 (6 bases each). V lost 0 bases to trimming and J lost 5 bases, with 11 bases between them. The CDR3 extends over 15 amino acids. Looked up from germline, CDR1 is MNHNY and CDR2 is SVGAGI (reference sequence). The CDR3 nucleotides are TGTGCCAGCAGTTACTCGAGGGGGGCGGAAAACATTCAGTACTTC. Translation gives CASSYSRGAENIQYF.

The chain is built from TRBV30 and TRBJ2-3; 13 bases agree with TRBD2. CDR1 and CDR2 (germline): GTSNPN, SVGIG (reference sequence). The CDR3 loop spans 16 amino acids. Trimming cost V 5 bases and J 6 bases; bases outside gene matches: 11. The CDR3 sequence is CAWGKLTSGRSDTQYF. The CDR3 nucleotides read TGTGCCTGGGGCAAATTGACTAGCGGGAGGTCGGATACGCAGTATTTT.

The CDR3 protein is CASRMGQLNYGYTF. The CDR3 DNA reads TGTGCCAGCAGAATGGGACAGTTGAACTATGGCTACACCTTC. The chain uses TRBV28 and TRBJ1-2, with 7 positions matching TRBD1. The CDR3 runs 14 residues. The V and J ends lost 6 bases and 2 bases, in that order; junction bases with no gene match: 6. In germline, CDR1 is MDHEN, CDR2 SYDVKM.

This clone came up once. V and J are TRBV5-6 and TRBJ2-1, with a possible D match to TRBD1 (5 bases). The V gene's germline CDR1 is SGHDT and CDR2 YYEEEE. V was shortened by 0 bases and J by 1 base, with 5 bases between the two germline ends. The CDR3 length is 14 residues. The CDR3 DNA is TGTGCCAGCAGCTTGGACAGGTCCTACAATGAGCAGTTCTTC. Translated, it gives CASSLDRSYNEQFF.

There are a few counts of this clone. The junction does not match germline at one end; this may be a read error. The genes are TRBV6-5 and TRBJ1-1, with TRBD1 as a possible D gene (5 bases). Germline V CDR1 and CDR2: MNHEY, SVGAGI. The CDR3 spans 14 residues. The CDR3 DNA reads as TGTGCCAGCAGTGACTCTTCTCTGGGGGCTGAAGCTTTCTTT. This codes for CASSDSSLGAEAFF.

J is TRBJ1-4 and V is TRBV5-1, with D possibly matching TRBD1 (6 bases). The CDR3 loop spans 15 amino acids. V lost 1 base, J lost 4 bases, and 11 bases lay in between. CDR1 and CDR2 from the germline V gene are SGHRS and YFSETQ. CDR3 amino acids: CASSLQSGDNEKLFF. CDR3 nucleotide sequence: TGCGCCAGCAGCTTGCAGTCAGGGGATAATGAAAAACTGTTTTTT.

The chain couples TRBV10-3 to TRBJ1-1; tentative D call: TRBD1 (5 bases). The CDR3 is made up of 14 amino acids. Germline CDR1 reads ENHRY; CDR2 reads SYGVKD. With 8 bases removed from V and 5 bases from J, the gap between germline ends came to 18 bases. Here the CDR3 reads CAIGPAARGTEAFF. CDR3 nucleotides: TGTGCCATCGGGCCAGCAGCCCGGGGGACTGAAGCTTTCTTT.

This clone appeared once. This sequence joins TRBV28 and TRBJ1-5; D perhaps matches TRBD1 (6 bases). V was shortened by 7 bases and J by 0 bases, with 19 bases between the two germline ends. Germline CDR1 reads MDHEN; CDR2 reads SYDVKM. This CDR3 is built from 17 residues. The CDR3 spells CASTPPRGGYSNQPQHF. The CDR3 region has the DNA TGTGCCAGCACCCCGCCCCGAGGGGGGTATAGCAATCAGCCCCAGCATTTT.

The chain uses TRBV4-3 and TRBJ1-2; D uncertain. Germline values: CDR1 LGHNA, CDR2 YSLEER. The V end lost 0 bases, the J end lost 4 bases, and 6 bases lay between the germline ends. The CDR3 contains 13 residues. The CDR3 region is CASSQEGTYGYTF. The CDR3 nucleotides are TGCGCCAGCAGCCAAGAAGGAACCTATGGCTACACCTTC.

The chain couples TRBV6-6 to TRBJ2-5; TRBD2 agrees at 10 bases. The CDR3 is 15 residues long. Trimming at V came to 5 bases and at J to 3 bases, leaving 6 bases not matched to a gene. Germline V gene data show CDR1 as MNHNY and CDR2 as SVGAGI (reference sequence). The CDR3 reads CASSRRTSGKETQYF. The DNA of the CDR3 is TGTGCCAGCAGTAGACGGACTAGCGGCAAAGAGACCCAGTACTTC.

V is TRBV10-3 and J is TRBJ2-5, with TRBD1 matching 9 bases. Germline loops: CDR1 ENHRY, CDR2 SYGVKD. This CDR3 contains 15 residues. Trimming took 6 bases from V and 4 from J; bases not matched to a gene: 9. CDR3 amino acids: CAISSPGQGRETQYF. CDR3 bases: TGTGCCATCAGCAGTCCGGGACAGGGTAGAGAGACCCAGTACTTC.

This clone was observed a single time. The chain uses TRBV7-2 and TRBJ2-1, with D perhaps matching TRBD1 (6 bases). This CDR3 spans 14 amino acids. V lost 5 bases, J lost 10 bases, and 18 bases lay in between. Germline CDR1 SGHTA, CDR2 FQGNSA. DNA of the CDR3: TGTGCCAGCAGCCCTTACAGGGATTTAGGCGAGCAGTTCTTC. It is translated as CASSPYRDLGEQFF.

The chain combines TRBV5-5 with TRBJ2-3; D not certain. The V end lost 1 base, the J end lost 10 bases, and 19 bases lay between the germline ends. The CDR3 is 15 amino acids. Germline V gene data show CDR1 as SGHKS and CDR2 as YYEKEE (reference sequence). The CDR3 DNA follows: TGTGCCAGCAGCTTGATGACGGAAACTCGATACCCGCAGTATTTT. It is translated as CASSLMTETRYPQYF.

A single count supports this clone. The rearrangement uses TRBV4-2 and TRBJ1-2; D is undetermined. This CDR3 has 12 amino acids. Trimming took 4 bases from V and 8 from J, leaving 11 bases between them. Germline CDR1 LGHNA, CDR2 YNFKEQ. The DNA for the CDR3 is TGTGCCAGCAGCCCCAGTTCATCGGGCTACACCTTC. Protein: CASSPSSSGYTF.

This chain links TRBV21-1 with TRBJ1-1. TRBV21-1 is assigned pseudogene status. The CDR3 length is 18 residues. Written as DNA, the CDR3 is TGTGCCAGCAGCAAATTCGTGCTCAGGACGTTCTTGTGCACTGAAGCTTTCTTT. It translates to CASSKFVLRTFLCTEAFF.